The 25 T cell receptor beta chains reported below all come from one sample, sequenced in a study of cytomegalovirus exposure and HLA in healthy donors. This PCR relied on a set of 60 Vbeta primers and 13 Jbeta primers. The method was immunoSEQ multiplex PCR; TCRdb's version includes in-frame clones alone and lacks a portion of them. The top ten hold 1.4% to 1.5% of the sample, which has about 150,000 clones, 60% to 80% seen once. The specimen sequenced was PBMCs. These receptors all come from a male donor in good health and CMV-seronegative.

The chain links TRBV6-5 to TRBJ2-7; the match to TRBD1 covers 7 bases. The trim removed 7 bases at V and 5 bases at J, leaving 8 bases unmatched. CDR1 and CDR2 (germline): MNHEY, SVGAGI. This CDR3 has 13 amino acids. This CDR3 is CASISRQGHEQYF. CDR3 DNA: TGTGCCAGCATTAGCCGACAGGGCCACGAGCAGTACTTC.

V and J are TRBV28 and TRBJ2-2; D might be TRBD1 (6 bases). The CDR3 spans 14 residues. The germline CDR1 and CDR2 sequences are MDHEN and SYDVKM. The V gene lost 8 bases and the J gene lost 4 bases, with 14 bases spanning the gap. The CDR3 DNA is TGTGCCAGCTGCTGGGGGCAGATCACCGGGGAGCTGTTTTTT. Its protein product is CASCWGQITGELFF.

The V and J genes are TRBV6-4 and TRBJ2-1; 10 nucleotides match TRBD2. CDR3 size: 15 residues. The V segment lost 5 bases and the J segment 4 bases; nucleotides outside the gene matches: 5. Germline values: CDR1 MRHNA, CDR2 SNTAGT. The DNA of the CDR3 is TGTGCCAGCAGTCAAGCGGGAGGGGGTTACAATGAGCAGTTCTTC. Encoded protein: CASSQAGGGYNEQFF.

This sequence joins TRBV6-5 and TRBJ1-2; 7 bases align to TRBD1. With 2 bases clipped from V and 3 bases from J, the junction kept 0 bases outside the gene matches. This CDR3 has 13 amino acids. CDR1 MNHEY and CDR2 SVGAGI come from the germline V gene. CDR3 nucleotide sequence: TGTGCCAGCAGTTACGGGACAGACTATGGCTACACCTTC. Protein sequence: CASSYGTDYGYTF.

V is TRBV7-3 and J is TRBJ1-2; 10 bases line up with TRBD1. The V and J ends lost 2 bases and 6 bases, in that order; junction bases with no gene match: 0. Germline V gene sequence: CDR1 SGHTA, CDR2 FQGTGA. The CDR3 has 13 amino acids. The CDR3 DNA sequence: TGTGCCAGCAGCTTAGGGACAGGGGATGGCTACACCTTC. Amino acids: CASSLGTGDGYTF. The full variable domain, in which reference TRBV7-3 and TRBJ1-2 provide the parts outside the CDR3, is GAGVSQTPSNKVTEKGKYVELRCDPISGHTALYWYRQSLGQGPEFLIYFQGTGAADDSGLPNDRFFAVRPEGSVSTLKIQRTERGDSAVYLCASSLGTGDGYTFGSGTRLTVV.

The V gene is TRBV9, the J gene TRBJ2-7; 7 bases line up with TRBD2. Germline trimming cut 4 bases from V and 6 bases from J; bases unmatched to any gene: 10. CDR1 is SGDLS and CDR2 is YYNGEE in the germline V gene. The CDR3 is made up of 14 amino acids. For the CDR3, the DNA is TGTGCCAGCAGCCCGAGGGGAGGGCTGGCCGAGCAGTACTTC. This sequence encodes CASSPRGGLAEQYF.

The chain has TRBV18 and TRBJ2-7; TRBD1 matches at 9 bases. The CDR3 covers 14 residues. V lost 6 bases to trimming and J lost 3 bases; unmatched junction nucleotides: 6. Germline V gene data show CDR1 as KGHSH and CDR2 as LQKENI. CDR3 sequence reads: CASSPTGGSYEQYF. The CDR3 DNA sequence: TGTGCCAGCTCCCCGACAGGGGGAAGCTACGAGCAGTACTTC.

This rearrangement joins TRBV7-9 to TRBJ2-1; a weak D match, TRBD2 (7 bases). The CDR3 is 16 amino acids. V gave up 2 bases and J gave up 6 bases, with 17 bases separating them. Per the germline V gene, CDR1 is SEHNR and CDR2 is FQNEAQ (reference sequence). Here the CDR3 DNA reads TGTGCCAGCAGCTTATCGGGGGGCATACTGGCCAATGAGCAGTTCTTC. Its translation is CASSLSGGILANEQFF.

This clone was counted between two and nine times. Here the CDR3 DNA reads TGCGCCAGCAGCCGAGCCGGGACATCCTCTGGAAACACCATATATTTT. Protein product: CASSRAGTSSGNTIYF. The rearrangement uses TRBV4-3 and TRBJ1-3; tentatively, D is TRBD1 (6 bases). The germline gives CDR1 LGHNA, CDR2 YSLEER. CDR3 length: 16 residues. The ends were cut back, 4 bases at V and 0 bases at J, with 13 bases in the middle.

As DNA, the CDR3 is TGCAGCGTTACCGCAACAGAGTTAACAGGGTATGGCTACACCTTC. Translated: CSVTATELTGYGYTF. This sequence joins TRBV29-1 and TRBJ1-2; the D gene is possibly TRBD1 (6 bases). The CDR3 is 15 amino acids. In germline, CDR1 is SQVTM, CDR2 ANQGSEA. Between the trimmed V and J ends, which lost 5 bases and 5 bases, there was a span of 21 bases. The full variable domain, in which reference TRBV29-1 and TRBJ1-2 provide the parts outside the CDR3, is SAVISQKPSRDICQRGTSLTIQCQVDSQVTMMFWYRQQPGQSLTLIATANQGSEATYESGFVIDKFPISRPNLTFSTLTVSNMSPEDSSIYLCSVTATELTGYGYTFGSGTRLTVV.

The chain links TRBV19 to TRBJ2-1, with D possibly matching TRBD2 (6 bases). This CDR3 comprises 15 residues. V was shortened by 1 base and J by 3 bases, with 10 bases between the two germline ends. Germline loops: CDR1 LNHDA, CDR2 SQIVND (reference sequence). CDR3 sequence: CASSIALAVYNEQFF. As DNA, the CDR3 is TGTGCCAGTAGTATAGCCTTAGCGGTCTACAATGAGCAGTTCTTC.

DNA of the CDR3: TGTGCCAGTAATGAACTTTATGATAGATATGGCTACACCTTC. This codes for CASNELYDRYGYTF. The J gene is TRBJ1-2, the V gene TRBV19; D remains unclear. Trimming stripped 7 bases from V and 5 bases from J, with 17 bases between. This CDR3 contains 14 residues. From germline, CDR1 is LNHDA and CDR2 SQIVND (reference sequence).

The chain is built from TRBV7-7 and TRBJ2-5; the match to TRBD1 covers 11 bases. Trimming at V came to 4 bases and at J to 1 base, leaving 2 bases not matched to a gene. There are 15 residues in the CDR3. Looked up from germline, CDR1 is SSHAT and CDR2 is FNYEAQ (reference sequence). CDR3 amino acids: CASSSGTGGQETQYF. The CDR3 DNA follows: TGTGCCAGCAGCTCAGGGACAGGGGGCCAAGAGACCCAGTACTTC.

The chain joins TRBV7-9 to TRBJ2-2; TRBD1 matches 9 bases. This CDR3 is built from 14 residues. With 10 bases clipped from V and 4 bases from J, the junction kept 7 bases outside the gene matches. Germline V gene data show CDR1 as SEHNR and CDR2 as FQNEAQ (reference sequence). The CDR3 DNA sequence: TGTGCCATACCGGGACAGGGTACCACCGGGGAGCTGTTTTTT. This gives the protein CAIPGQGTTGELFF.

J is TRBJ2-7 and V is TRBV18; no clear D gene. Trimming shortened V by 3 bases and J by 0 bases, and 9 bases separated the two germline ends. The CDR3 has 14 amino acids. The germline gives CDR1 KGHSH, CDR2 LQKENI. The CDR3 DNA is TGTGCCAGCTCACCTCAAACGAGCTCCTACGAGCAGTACTTC. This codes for CASSPQTSSYEQYF.

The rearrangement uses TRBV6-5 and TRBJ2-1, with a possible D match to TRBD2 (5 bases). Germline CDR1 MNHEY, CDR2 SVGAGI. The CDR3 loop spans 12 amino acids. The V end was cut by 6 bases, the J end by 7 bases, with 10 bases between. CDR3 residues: CASSRRLNEQFF. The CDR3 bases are TGTGCCAGCAGCCGGAGGTTGAATGAGCAGTTCTTC.

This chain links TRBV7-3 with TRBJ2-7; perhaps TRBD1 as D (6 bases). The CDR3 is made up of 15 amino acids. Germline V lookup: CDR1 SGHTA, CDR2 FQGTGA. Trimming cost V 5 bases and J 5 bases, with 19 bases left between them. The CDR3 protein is CASSQGRAGAHEQYF. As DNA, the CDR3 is TGTGCCAGCAGCCAGGGTCGGGCAGGGGCCCACGAGCAGTACTTC. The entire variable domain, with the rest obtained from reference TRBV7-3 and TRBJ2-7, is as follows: GAGVSQTPSNKVTEKGKYVELRCDPISGHTALYWYRQSLGQGPEFLIYFQGTGAADDSGLPNDRFFAVRPEGSVSTLKIQRTERGDSAVYLCASSQGRAGAHEQYFGPGTRLTVT.

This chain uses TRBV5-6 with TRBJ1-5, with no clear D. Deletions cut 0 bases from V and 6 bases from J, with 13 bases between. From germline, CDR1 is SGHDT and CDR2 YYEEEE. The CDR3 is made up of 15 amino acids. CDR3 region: CASSLDLMEGQPQHF. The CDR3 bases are TGTGCCAGCAGCTTGGATTTGATGGAGGGTCAGCCCCAGCATTTT.

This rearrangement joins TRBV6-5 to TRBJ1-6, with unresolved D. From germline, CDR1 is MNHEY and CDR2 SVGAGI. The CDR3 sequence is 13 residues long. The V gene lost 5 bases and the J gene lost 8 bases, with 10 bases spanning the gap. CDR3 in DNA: TGTGCCAGCAGTCTTCGAGCCGATTCACCCCTCCACTTT. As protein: CASSLRADSPLHF.

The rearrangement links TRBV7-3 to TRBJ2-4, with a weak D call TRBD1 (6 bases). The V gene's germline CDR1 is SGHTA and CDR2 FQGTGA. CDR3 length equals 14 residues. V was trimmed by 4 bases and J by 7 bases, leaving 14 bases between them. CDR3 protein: CASSSPGEGNIQYF. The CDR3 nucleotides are TGTGCCAGCAGCTCCCCAGGGGAAGGTAACATTCAGTACTTC. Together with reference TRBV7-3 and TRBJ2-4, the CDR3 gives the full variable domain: GAGVSQTPSNKVTEKGKYVELRCDPISGHTALYWYRQSLGQGPEFLIYFQGTGAADDSGLPNDRFFAVRPEGSVSTLKIQRTERGDSAVYLCASSSPGEGNIQYFGAGTRLSVL.

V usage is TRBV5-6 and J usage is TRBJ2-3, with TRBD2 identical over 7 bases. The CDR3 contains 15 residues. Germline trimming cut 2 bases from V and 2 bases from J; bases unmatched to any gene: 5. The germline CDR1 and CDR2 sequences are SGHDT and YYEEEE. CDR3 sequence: CASSFQRGHTDTQYF. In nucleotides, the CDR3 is TGTGCCAGCAGCTTTCAGCGGGGTCACACAGATACGCAGTATTTT.

In DNA, the CDR3 is TGTGCCAGTAGTCCAAGAGGTGCAGGGGGCCCCTCAGGGAACATTCAGTACTTC. Its translation: CASSPRGAGGPSGNIQYF. The chain couples TRBV19 to TRBJ2-4, with 8 bases lining up with TRBD1. Germline CDR1 and CDR2: LNHDA and SQIVND (reference sequence). The CDR3 runs to 18 residues. Unmatched junction bases numbered 19, after V lost 5 bases and J lost 7 bases.

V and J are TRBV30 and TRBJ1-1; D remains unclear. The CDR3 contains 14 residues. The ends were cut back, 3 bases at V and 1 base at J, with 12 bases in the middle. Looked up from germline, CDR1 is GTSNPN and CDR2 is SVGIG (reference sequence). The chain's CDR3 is CAWRADGRNTEAFF. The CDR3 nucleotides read TGTGCCTGGAGGGCGGACGGGAGGAACACTGAAGCTTTCTTT. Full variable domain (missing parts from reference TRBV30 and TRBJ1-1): SQTIHQWPATLVQPVGSPLSLECTVEGTSNPNLYWYRQAAGRGLQLLFYSVGIGQISSEVPQNLSASRPQDRQFILSSKKLLLSDSGFYLCAWRADGRNTEAFFGQGTRLTVV.

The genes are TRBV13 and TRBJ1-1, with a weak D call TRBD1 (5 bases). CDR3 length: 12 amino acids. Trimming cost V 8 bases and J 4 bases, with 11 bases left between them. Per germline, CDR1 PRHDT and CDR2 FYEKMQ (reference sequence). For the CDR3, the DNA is TGTGCCAGCTCGTCGGGGGGCACTGAAGCTTTCTTT. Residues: CASSSGGTEAFF.

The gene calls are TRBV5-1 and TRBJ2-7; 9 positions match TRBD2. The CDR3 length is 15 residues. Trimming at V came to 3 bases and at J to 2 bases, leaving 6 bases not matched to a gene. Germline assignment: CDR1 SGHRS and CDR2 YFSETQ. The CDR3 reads CASSWTSALAYEQYF. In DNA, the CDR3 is TGCGCCAGCAGCTGGACTAGCGCATTAGCCTACGAGCAGTACTTC.